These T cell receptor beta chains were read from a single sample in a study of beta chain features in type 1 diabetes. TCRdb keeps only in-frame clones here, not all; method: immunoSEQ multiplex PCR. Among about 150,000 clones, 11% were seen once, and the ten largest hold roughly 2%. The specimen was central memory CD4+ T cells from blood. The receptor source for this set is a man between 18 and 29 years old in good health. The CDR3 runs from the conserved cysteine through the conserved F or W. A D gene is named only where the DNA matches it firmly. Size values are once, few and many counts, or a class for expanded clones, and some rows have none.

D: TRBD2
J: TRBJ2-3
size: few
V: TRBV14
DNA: TGTGCCAGCAGCCCGACTAGCGTAACGCAGTATTTT
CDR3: CASSPTSVTQYF

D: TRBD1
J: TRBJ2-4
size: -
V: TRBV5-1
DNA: TGCGCCAGCAGCCCGGACAGGGCTCAAAACATTCAGTACTTC
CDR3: CASSPDRAQNIQYF

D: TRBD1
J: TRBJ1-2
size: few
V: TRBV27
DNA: TGTGCCAGCGGAACCAGGGGGCGCAAGAATGGCTACACCTTC
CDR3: CASGTRGRKNGYTF

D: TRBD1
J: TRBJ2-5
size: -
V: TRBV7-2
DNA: TGTGCCAGCAGCTCCAGGACAGGGGAAGAGACCCAGTACTTC
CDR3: CASSSRTGEETQYF

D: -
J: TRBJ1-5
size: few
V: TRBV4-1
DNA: TGCGCCAGCAGCCAAAGGCTGCTCGGTGCAGTTTTGGGACCGAGCTATCAGCCCCAGCATTTT
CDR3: CASSQRLLGAVLGPSYQPQHF

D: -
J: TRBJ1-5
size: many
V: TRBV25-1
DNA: TGTGCCAGCAGTGAATGGGGCGGGCAGCCCCAGCATTTT
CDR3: CASSEWGGQPQHF

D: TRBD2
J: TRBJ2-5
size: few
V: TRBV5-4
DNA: TGTGCCAGCAGCCCTAGCGGGGGAGAGGGTCAGACCCAGTACTTC
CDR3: CASSPSGGEGQTQYF

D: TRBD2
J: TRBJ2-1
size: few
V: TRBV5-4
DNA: TGTGCCAGCAGGTTGCGTCCGGGACTAGCGGGTGCGAGCTCCTACAATGAGCAGTTCTTC
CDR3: CASRLRPGLAGASSYNEQFF

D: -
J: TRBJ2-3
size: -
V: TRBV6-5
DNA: TGTGCCAGCAAAGCCGGAGCAGGAATCACAGATACGCAGTATTTT
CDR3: CASKAGAGITDTQYF

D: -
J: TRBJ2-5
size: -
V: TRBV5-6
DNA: TGTGCCAGCAGCTTGCCTAGGCAGACCCAGTACTTC
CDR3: CASSLPRQTQYF

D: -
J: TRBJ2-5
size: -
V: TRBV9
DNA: TGTGCCAGCAGCCTAGCCCCCAGGGCAGAAGAGACCCAGTACTTC
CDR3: CASSLAPRAEETQYF

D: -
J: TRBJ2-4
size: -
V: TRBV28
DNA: TGTGCCAGCAGTTCGGGACAAAACATTCAGTACTTC
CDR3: CASSSGQNIQYF

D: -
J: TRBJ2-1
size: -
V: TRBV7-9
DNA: TGTGCCAGCAGCTTAGGGAGGACAAAGGAAGGTGAGCAGTTCTTC
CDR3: CASSLGRTKEGEQFF

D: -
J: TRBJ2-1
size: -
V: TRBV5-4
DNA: TGTGCCAGCAGCTTAGACTCTCTAGCCAATGAGCAGTTCTTC
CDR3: CASSLDSLANEQFF

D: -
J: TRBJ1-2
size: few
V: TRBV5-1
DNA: TGCGCCAGCAGCTTGGTGGGCGGCGAGACTGGCTACACCTTC
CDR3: CASSLVGGETGYTF

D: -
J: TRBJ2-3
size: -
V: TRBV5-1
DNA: TGCGCCAGCAGCTTGTGGGGCAGCACAGATACGCAGTATTTT
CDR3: CASSLWGSTDTQYF

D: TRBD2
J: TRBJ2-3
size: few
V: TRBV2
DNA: TGTGCCAGCAGATCGGGACTAGCGGGAGGGGATACGCAGTATTTT
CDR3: CASRSGLAGGDTQYF

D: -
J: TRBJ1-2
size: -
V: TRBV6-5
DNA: TGTGCCAGCAGACGGAGCGGGGGCTATGGCTACACCTTC
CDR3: CASRRSGGYGYTF

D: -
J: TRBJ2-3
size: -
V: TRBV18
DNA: TGTGCCAGCTCACCAGCAACAGATACGCAGTATTTT
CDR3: CASSPATDTQYF

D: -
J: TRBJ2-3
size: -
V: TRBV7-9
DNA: TGTGCCAGCAGCCGGGCGAGCACAGATACGCAGTATTTT
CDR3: CASSRASTDTQYF

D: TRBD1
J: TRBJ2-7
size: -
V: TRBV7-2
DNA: TGTGCCAGCAGACTAAACGGACAGGGGCCTACCTACGAGCAGTACTTC
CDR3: CASRLNGQGPTYEQYF

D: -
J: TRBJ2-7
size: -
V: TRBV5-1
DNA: TGCGCCAGCAGCTTGGGGGAAAGGGGCGAGCAGTACTTC
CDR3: CASSLGERGEQYF

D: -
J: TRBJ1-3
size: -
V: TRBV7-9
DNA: TGTGCCAGCAGCTTTCCTGGGCCTGGAAACACCATATATTTT
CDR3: CASSFPGPGNTIYF

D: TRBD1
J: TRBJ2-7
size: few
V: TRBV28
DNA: TGTGCCAGCACGAAGGGACAGGGCATCGGCGAGCAGTACTTC
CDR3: CASTKGQGIGEQYF

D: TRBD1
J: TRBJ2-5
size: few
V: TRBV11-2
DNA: TGTGCCAGCAGCTTAGGACAGGGCCAAGAGACCCAGTACTTC
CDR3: CASSLGQGQETQYF

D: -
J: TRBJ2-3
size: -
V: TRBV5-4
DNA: TGTGCCAGCACCGAGGCTAGAGTTAGCACAGATACGCAGTATTTT
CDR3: CASTEARVSTDTQYF

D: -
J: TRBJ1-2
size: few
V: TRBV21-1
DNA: TGTGCCAGCAGCAAAGACGGGGACAACTACCGCTATGGCTACACCTTC
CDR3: CASSKDGDNYRYGYTF

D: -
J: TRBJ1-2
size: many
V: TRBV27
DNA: TGTGCCAGCAGTTTAGGCTGGGGCAGGGTTGATGGCTACACCTTC
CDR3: CASSLGWGRVDGYTF

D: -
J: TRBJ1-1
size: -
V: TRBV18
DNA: TGTGCCAGCTCACCTTTGAGCACTGAAGCTTTCTTT
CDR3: CASSPLSTEAFF

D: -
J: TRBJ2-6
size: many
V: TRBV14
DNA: TGTGCCAGCAGCCAAGGTGGGACACTGACCAACGTCCTGACTTTC
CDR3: CASSQGGTLTNVLTF

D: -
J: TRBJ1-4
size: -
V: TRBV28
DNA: TGTGCCAGCAGAATGTTGGAAAAACTGTTTTTT
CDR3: CASRMLEKLFF

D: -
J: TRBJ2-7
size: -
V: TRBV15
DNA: TGTGCCACCAGCAGAGATAATTCCAGGGTTAGGGCGGACGAGCAGTACTTC
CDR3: CATSRDNSRVRADEQYF

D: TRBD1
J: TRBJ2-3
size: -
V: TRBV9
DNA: TGTGCCAGCAGCGTAGCTCAGGGGACAGGTGTCACAGATACGCAGTATTTT
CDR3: CASSVAQGTGVTDTQYF

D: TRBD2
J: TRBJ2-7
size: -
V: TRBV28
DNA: TGTGCCAGCATCCCGGGGGGAGCCTACGAGCAGTACTTC
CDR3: CASIPGGAYEQYF

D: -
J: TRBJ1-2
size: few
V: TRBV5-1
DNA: TGCGCCAGCAGCTTGTTGTCTAGAGCAACGAACTATGGCTACACCTTC
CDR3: CASSLLSRATNYGYTF

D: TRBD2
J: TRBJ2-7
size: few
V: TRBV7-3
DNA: TGTGCCAGCAGCTTAAGGGAGGCGGGAGTGCAGTACTTC
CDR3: CASSLREAGVQYF

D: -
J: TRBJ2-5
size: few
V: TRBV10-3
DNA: TGTGCCATCAGTGAGTCAACAGAAGAGACCCAGTACTTC
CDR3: CAISESTEETQYF

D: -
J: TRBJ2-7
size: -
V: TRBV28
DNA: TGTGCCAGCAGCCTAGGACAGAACTACGAGCAGTACTTC
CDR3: CASSLGQNYEQYF

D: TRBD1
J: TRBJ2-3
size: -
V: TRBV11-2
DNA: TGTGCCAGCAGCTTGGACAGGGCGCCAGATACGCAGTATTTT
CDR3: CASSLDRAPDTQYF

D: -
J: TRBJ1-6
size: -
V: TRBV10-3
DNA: TGTGCCAGCACCATCTATAATTCACCCCTCCACTTT
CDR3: CASTIYNSPLHF

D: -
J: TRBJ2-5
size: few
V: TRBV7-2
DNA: TGTGCCAGCAGCTTGGGGTTAACCCAGTACTTC
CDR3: CASSLGLTQYF

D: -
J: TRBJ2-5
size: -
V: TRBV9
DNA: TGTGCCAGCAGCGTAGTTGCGGGCCAAGAGACCCAGTACTTC
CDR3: CASSVVAGQETQYF

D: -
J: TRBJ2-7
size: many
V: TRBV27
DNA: TGTGCCAGCAGACCAGCATCCGAGCAGTACTTC
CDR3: CASRPASEQYF

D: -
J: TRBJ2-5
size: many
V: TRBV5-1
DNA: TGCGCCAGCAGCTCAGGGGAGACCCAGTACTTC
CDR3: CASSSGETQYF

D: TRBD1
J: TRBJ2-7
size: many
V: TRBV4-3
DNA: TGCGCCAGCAGACCGACAGGGGGCAACGAGCAGTACTTC
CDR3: CASRPTGGNEQYF

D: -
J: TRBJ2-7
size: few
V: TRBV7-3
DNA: TGTGCCAGCAGCTTACAGGGCCACGAGCAGTACTTC
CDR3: CASSLQGHEQYF

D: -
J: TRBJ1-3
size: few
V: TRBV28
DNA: TGTGCCAGCAGTTTGAGCTCTGGAAACACCATATATTTT
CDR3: CASSLSSGNTIYF

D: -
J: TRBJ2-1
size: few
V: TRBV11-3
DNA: TGTGCCAGCAGCTTAGCTCAGGGGCGGGTTGAGCAGTTCTTC
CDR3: CASSLAQGRVEQFF

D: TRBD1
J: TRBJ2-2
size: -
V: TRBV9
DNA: TGTGCCAGCAGCTCGAGGGGACAGGGTCAATACACCGGGGAGCTGTTTTTT
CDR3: CASSSRGQGQYTGELFF

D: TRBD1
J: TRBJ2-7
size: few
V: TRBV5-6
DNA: TGTGCCAGCATCAACAGGGGATGGAACTACGAGCAGTACTTC
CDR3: CASINRGWNYEQYF

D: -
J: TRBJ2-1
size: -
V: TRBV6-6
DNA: TGTGCCAGCAGCGTCGCGGGGTACAATGAGCAGTTCTTC
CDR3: CASSVAGYNEQFF

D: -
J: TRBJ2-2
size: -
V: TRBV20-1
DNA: TGCAGTGCTAGCCCAGCCGGGGAGCTGTTTTTT
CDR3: CSASPAGELFF

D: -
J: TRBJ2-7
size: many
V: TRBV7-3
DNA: TGTGCCAGCAGCCCAACCCCCTTGGGCGAGCAGTACTTC
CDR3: CASSPTPLGEQYF